The sequence of this T cell receptor (beta chain) was determined in a study of blood T cell repertoires in COVID-19. In the original workflow: Nucleated cell counts were estimated from reference gene primer amplification. TCRdb's table, derived via immunoSEQ multiplex PCR, lists solely in-frame clones and lacks some. V and J calls and clone size are copied from that table; D and trimming were computed from the DNA. The table records about 95,000 clones, roughly 76% of them present only once. Seattle cases were enrolled at active infection and followed longitudinally. This CDR3 contains 15 residues. V trimming: 3 bases; J trimming: 1 base; junction bases outside the gene matches: 1. The germline V gene has CDR1 SGHKS and CDR2 YYEKEE (reference sequence).

The chain recombines TRBV5-5 with TRBJ1-3, with 10 nucleotides matching TRBD1. The TCR comes from a man older than 75 with COVID-19, enrolled during active disease. The material sequenced was peripheral blood. The CDR3, as DNA: TGTGCCAGCAGCTGGGGACAGGGGTCTGGAAACACCATATATTTT. Amino acids: CASSWGQGSGNTIYF.